This TCR beta chain was identified during a study of shared clonotypes between healthy human individuals (TCRdb year 2020). Some background on the complete study: The cohort included a few men and two women between 18 and 49 years of age. To estimate repertoire size and how much clonotype sharing occurs between individuals, the study deeply sequenced the blood TCR repertoires of 5 or 6 healthy adults. Libraries were prepared and TCR repertoires were sequenced by different laboratories using diverse techniques, in order to increase sequencing depth and limit assay-specific biases. Per donor, leukapheresis produced somewhere between about 0.9 and 9.5 billion PBMCs. For each donor, three plates each were used for CD4 naive and CD4 memory, two plates were used for CD8 naive, and one plate was used for CD8 memory.

Using the deep immunoSEQ assay, multiplex PCR amplified TCR CDR3 regions from genomic DNA. Extracted genomic DNA from each cell subset was spread evenly across all wells of several immunoSEQ 96-well plates, with each plate serving as a replicate. For sorted subsets, roughly 200 ng genomic DNA, equal to some 28,000 T cell genomes, was loaded into each replicate PCR. Purified libraries were measured with a Qubit 3.0 fluorometer, size-checked on a Bioanalyzer 2100, and measured again with the KAPA Library Quantification kit. Each immunoSEQ 96-well plate was sequenced on its own single-read 150-cycle Illumina NextSeq 550 flow cell. Processing in the source paper ran as follows. Because the immunoSEQ output held only junctional sequences and lacked quality scores, the filtering could not match the filtering applied to full-length reads. Sequences were annotated with PyIR, a Python wrapper for IgBLAST v1.9, using IMGT germline references to assign V/J genes and CDR3. Reads with weak V/J assignments (E-value above 1e-6), missing CDR3, stop codons, out-of-frame junctions, or ambiguous translated residues were removed. V3J clonotypes were defined as sequences sharing an identical inferred V gene, J gene, and CDR3 amino acid sequence. Percentage overlap between repertoires was computed as shared unique clonotypes divided by the size of the smaller repertoire. Three approaches were used to assess repertoire richness: RTK rarefaction, the Chao1 estimator, and Recon v2.1 estimates of unobserved clonotypes. Generation probabilities were computed with OLGA for all TCRbeta clonotypes obtained by the gDNA method from four donors. The table was pulled from immuneACCESS by TCRdb, which kept in-frame rearrangements only. Such tables lose some clones; where checked, under half of the loss comes from unresolved V genes, and the rest has no known cause. For V, J and clone size, that table is used; D and trimming come from the DNA. For this sample there are over a million clones; about 84% appear just once. Jointly, the top ten make up 0.5% to 0.6% of the sample.

The CDR1 and CDR2 encoded by the germline V gene are MGHDK and SYGVNS. V and J are truncated by 6 bases and 4 bases respectively, leaving an intervening sequence of 4 bases. The CDR3 runs 11 residues from the cysteine to the phenylalanine. The DNA shown is the 33-base CDR3, in frame from base 1. A single count supports this clone. Its antigen is not yet known. Qualities for individual bases were not recorded, and no much larger clone is one base off. On the study overall, not on this receptor specifically: Estimated clonotype richness was generally larger for naive than for memory subsets. About 4.5% of naive CD4, more than 3% of naive CD8, 2% to 2.5% of memory CD4, and 0.4% of memory CD8 clonotypes were shared across several donors. Based on pairwise subsampling, the degree of clonotype sharing among donors was expected to be affected by sequencing depth. Clonotypes shared by all four sorted-subset donors showed higher generation probabilities than non-shared clonotypes. Because the study included a small number of donors, the genetic and exposure-history diversity represented was limited. Incomplete sequencing was indicated by rarefaction of sorted-subset datasets, despite the large sequencing depth. Sampling was restricted to blood, and TCR repertoires in tissue are likely to differ from TCR repertoires in blood.

Donors were healthy HIV-negative adults with no recently reported acute infections or vaccinations. Every donor was a Caucasian adult residing in Nashville, Tennessee, USA. CD4+ T cells were enriched by magnetic negative selection; naive cells were then positively selected on CD45RA, and the negative fraction formed the memory subset. Blood was collected by leukapheresis, and PBMCs were isolated by Ficoll-Histopaque density gradient centrifugation and then cryopreserved in liquid nitrogen vapor phase. Analytical flow cytometry was used to check the purity and quantity of each magnetically sorted T cell population. Genomic DNA was isolated from every sorted fraction and measured by UV absorbance on a Nanodrop 2000c.

This TCR was recovered from a young man in good health. Some clones in this sample may be carry-over from other donors' samples. The receptor chain draws on TRBV25-1 and TRBJ2-1, with the D gene call left open. The specimen sequenced was memory CD4+ T cells from PBMCs. The meaning of the sample's cell subset or site label: CD45RA-negative fraction. The CDR3 protein is CASRAYNEQFF. The DNA sequence is TGTGCCAGCAGAGCATACAATGAGCAGTTCTTC.